A single sample gave rise to the 19 T cell receptor beta chains below, sequenced in a study of regulatory T cells in long-lasting Graves disease. Regarding time point: persistent/refractory GD, antithyroid drugs over 5 years with positive TRAb. From RNA extracted from PBMCs, the TCR library was made. Both iRepertoire HTBI primers and Arm-PCR of CDR3 regions were used to build the TCR beta libraries. TCRdb redid the calling of the multiplex PCR reads with MiXCR, one entry per CDR3 protein. The sample gives 500,000 to 700,000 distinct CDR3 sequences, approximately 29% of which show up once; around 40% is in the top ten. This sample comprised peripheral blood mononuclear cells (PBMCs), obtained when the disease was refractory, from a patient treated with antithyroid drugs. The receptor set was obtained from a female donor with Graves disease.

This clonotype was counted only a few times. V gene TRBV11-2 combines with J gene TRBJ2-7; D perhaps matches TRBD2 (6 bases). V was pared by 1 base and J by 2 bases, with 12 bases between. Germline V gene lookup returns CDR1 SGHAT and CDR2 FQNNGV. The CDR3 is made up of 15 amino acids. The CDR3 reads CASSLAASVTYEQYF. CDR3 nucleotides: TGTGCCAGCAGCTTAGCGGCTAGCGTTACCTACGAGCAGTACTTC.

The genes are TRBV6-1 and TRBJ1-1; maybe TRBD1 (6 bases). The CDR3 covers 13 residues. The germline V and J ends were trimmed by 7 bases and 5 bases, with 14 bases remaining between them. The germline CDR1 and CDR2 sequences are MNHNS and SASEGT. The CDR3 reads CASIRGPGTEAFF. The CDR3 nucleotides are TGTGCCAGCATCAGGGGCCCCGGGACTGAAGCTTTCTTT.

The rearrangement uses TRBV6-2 or TRBV6-3 and TRBJ2-7, with TRBD1 identical over 8 bases. Germline V gene data show CDR1 as MNHEY and CDR2 as SVGEGT. This CDR3 is built from 14 residues. Trimming cost V 7 bases and J 3 bases; bases outside gene matches: 8. The CDR3 loop is CASTPPGQVYEQYF. DNA for the CDR3: TGTGCCAGCACCCCGCCGGGACAGGTCTACGAGCAGTACTTC.

This clonotype was observed once. With a much larger clone just one base away, this may be a read error. The rearrangement joins TRBV2 to TRBJ1-5, with D possibly matching TRBD1 (6 bases). Trimming took 4 bases from V and 1 from J, leaving 20 bases between them. The CDR3 loop spans 18 amino acids. The germline V gene encodes CDR1 SNHLY and CDR2 FYNNEI. In DNA form, the CDR3 reads TGTGCCAGCAGTGCGGACAGCTCCACTCCTTTGAGCAATCAGCCCCAGCATTTT. Its translation: CASSADSSTPLSNQPQHF.

The chain is built from TRBV2 and TRBJ1-2; TRBD1 agrees at 7 bases. CDR1 is SNHLY and CDR2 is FYNNEI in the germline V gene. Trimming took 8 bases from V and 7 from J; bases not matched to a gene: 19. The CDR3 is made up of 16 amino acids. The CDR3 sequence is CASLSGTETPRSGYTF. The CDR3, as DNA: TGTGCCAGCCTCTCCGGGACAGAGACGCCGAGGAGTGGCTACACCTTC. Full variable domain (rest looked up from reference TRBV2 and TRBJ1-2): EPEVTQTPSHQVTQMGQEVILRCVPISNHLYFYWYRQILGQKVEFLVSFYNNEISEKSEIFDDQFSVERPDGSNFTLKIRSTKLEDSAMYFCASLSGTETPRSGYTFGSGTRLTVV.

There are a few counts of this clonotype. The J gene is TRBJ1-2, the V gene TRBV5-1; possible D gene TRBD1, 5 bases. The CDR3 is 18 residues long. The germline gives CDR1 SGHRS, CDR2 YFSETQ. The germline V and J ends were trimmed by 2 bases and 4 bases, with 24 bases remaining between them. Here the CDR3 reads CASSFETRVFRRFYGYTF. The CDR3 DNA reads as TGCGCCAGCAGCTTTGAAACCAGGGTTTTCCGAAGATTCTATGGCTACACCTTC.

This chain's CDR3 is CASSRGSDHGELFF. The CDR3 nucleotides read TGTGCCAGCAGTCGCGGGAGTGATCACGGGGAGCTGTTTTTT. The rearrangement joins TRBV6-1 to TRBJ2-2; 7 bases match TRBD2. Looked up from germline, CDR1 is MNHNS and CDR2 is SASEGT. The CDR3 length is 14 residues. V was pared by 5 bases and J by 7 bases, with 7 bases of the junction left unmatched.

The chain is built from TRBV28 and TRBJ1-5, with TRBD1 matching 7 bases. From germline, CDR1 is MDHEN and CDR2 SYDVKM. CDR3 length: 15 amino acids. J lost 8 bases, V lost 5 bases, and 12 bases had no gene match. Written as DNA, the CDR3 is TGTGCCAGCAGTATGATGGGGGGACAGTTTGAGCCCCAGCATTTT. Translation: CASSMMGGQFEPQHF.

This chain uses TRBV14 with TRBJ2-5; perhaps D is TRBD1 or TRBD2 (5 bases each). CDR1 is SGHDN and CDR2 is FVKESK in the germline V gene. Trimming stripped 1 base from V and 2 bases from J, with 8 bases between. The CDR3 covers 14 residues. The CDR3 coding sequence is TGTGCCAGCAGCCAAGTATGGGGGCAAGAGACCCAGTACTTC. This translates into CASSQVWGQETQYF.

The chain has TRBV10-3 and TRBJ1-5, with D maybe TRBD1 (6 bases). Germline V gene data show CDR1 as ENHRY and CDR2 as SYGVKD. The CDR3 is made up of 15 amino acids. V was trimmed by 6 bases and J by 3 bases, leaving 15 bases between them. CDR3 sequence (DNA): TGTGCCATCAGGGACAGCCCTTCTACCAATCAGCCCCAGCATTTT. Translating gives CAIRDSPSTNQPQHF.

There are a few counts of this clonotype. The V call is TRBV7-9, the J call TRBJ1-1; tentative D call: TRBD1 (6 bases). The CDR3 is 17 residues long. The V and J ends lost 2 bases and 0 bases respectively, with 16 bases between them. Per the germline V gene, CDR1 is SEHNR and CDR2 is FQNEAQ (reference sequence). For the CDR3, the DNA is TGTGCCAGCAGCTTAAGGGGGGGGGGAATTATGAACACTGAAGCTTTCTTT. It codes for CASSLRGGGIMNTEAFF.

This clonotype was detected only a few times. The V call is TRBV19, the J call TRBJ1-5; 12 positions agree with TRBD1. The V gene end was trimmed by 6 bases and the J gene end by 3 bases; junction bases not matched to a gene: 9. The CDR3 spans 17 residues. CDR1 is LNHDA, CDR2 SQIVND, per germline (reference sequence). The CDR3 loop is CASSDGTGGSFNQPQHF. The CDR3 region has the DNA TGTGCCAGTAGCGACGGGACAGGGGGCAGTTTCAATCAGCCCCAGCATTTT.

This clonotype has a count of ten or more. The chain combines TRBV7-9 with TRBJ1-2; D perhaps matches TRBD1 (5 bases). The CDR3 length is 13 residues. V lost 5 bases to trimming and J lost 0 bases, with 7 bases between them. In germline, CDR1 is SEHNR, CDR2 FQNEAQ (reference sequence). CDR3 protein: CASSPDTNYGYTF. The CDR3 bases are TGTGCCAGCAGCCCGGACACTAACTATGGCTACACCTTC.

This clonotype was counted ten times or more. The chain links TRBV12-3 or TRBV12-4 to TRBJ1-2, with 8 bases lining up with TRBD1. CDR3 length: 15 amino acids. V trimming: 3 bases; J trimming: 7 bases; junction bases outside the gene matches: 10. The DNA of the CDR3 is TGTGCCAGCAGTTTCGGGGGGACAGGTTCTGGTGGCTACACCTTC. This gives the protein CASSFGGTGSGGYTF.

The J gene is TRBJ1-2, the V gene TRBV28; no reliable D call. V was cut by 4 bases and J by 8 bases, with 17 bases left in between. CDR1 is MDHEN, CDR2 SYDVKM, per germline. This CDR3 comprises 14 residues. The chain's CDR3 is CASSYAAGGVGYTF. DNA of the CDR3: TGTGCCAGCAGTTACGCGGCAGGCGGGGTAGGCTACACCTTC.

This clonotype was picked up a small number of times. The rearrangement uses TRBV13 and TRBJ2-7; D ambiguous. Trimming cost V 0 bases and J 2 bases, with 11 bases left between them. CDR3 length equals 15 residues. In germline, CDR1 is PRHDT, CDR2 FYEKMQ (reference sequence). CDR3 sequence (DNA): TGTGCCAGCAGCTTAGGCCGCCCGTCCGCCTACGAGCAGTACTTC. Amino acids: CASSLGRPSAYEQYF. The entire variable domain, with the rest obtained from reference TRBV13 and TRBJ2-7, is as follows: AAGVIQSPRHLIKEKRETATLKCYPIPRHDTVYWYQQGPGQDPQFLISFYEKMQSDKGSIPDRFSAQQFSDYHSELNMSSLELGDSALYFCASSLGRPSAYEQYFGPGTRLTVT.

The chain uses TRBV5-1 and TRBJ1-2; 7 bases map to TRBD1. The CDR3 loop spans 15 amino acids. Unmatched junction bases numbered 9, after V lost 0 bases and J lost 7 bases. The germline CDR1 and CDR2 sequences are SGHRS and YFSETQ. As DNA, the CDR3 is TGCGCCAGCAGCTTGGCGGGAGGGGGCGTCGGTGGCTACACCTTC. Protein: CASSLAGGGVGGYTF.

This clonotype occurred a few times. The chain is built from TRBV28 and TRBJ1-1, with D possibly being TRBD1 (6 bases). Germline CDR1 and CDR2: MDHEN and SYDVKM. Trimming took off 6 bases at V and 0 bases at J, with 17 bases between the two ends. This CDR3 contains 16 residues. The CDR3 DNA sequence: TGTGCCAGCAGCAAGCGTCCAGGGGAGGTGAACACTGAAGCTTTCTTT. This translates into CASSKRPGEVNTEAFF.

V gene TRBV10-2 combines with J gene TRBJ1-2; D ambiguous. Trimming removed 7 bases from V and 1 base from J, with 10 bases in between. This CDR3 region has 13 residues. The germline gives CDR1 WSHSY, CDR2 SAAADI. The CDR3 protein is CASNEQFNYGYTF. CDR3 bases: TGCGCCAGCAACGAACAGTTTAACTATGGCTACACCTTC.